Listed here are 27 T cell receptor beta chains from one sample, sequenced in a study of blood T cell repertoires in COVID-19. TCRdb keeps only in-frame clones here, not all; method: immunoSEQ multiplex PCR. The table includes 140,000 to 150,000 clones, more than 80% detected once. Material for sequencing was PBMCs or T cells enriched from blood (not recorded which). These receptor sequences come from a man between 50 and 59 years old who had recovered from COVID-19.

The rearrangement links TRBV24-1 to TRBJ2-5; TRBD1 matches 12 bases. The CDR3 runs 16 residues. Germline V gene data show CDR1 as KGHDR and CDR2 as SFDVKD. V lost 2 bases to trimming and J lost 3 bases; unmatched junction nucleotides: 3. CDR3 amino acids: CATSDWDRGREETQYF. CDR3 in DNA: TGTGCCACCAGTGATTGGGACAGGGGGCGTGAAGAGACCCAGTACTTC.

The chain couples TRBV19 to TRBJ1-1; 9 bases agree with TRBD1. This CDR3 spans 13 amino acids. Germline assignment: CDR1 LNHDA and CDR2 SQIVND (reference sequence). J lost 4 bases, V lost 6 bases, and 3 bases had no gene match. The chain's CDR3 is CASSLTGGTEAFF. In DNA form, the CDR3 reads TGTGCCAGTAGCTTGACAGGGGGCACTGAAGCTTTCTTT. Using reference TRBV19 and TRBJ1-1 for the parts outside the CDR3, the full variable domain is DGGITQSPKYLFRKEGQNVTLSCEQNLNHDAMYWYRQDPGQGLRLIYYSQIVNDFQKGDIAEGYSVSREKKESFPLTVTSAQKNPTAFYLCASSLTGGTEAFFGQGTRLTVV.

The rearrangement uses TRBV4-3 and TRBJ1-2; no reliable D call. The V gene's germline CDR1 is LGHNA and CDR2 YSLEER. The germline V and J ends were trimmed by 4 bases and 0 bases, with 15 bases remaining between them. The CDR3 length is 16 residues. The chain's CDR3 is CASSPSVRHPNYGYTF. CDR3 DNA sequence: TGCGCCAGCAGCCCTTCTGTTAGACACCCTAACTATGGCTACACCTTC.

The chain combines TRBV6-5 with TRBJ1-1; 7 bases are shared with TRBD1. CDR1 and CDR2 from the germline V gene are MNHEY and SVGAGI. With V trimmed by 6 bases and J by 2 bases, 3 bases remained unmatched. The length of the CDR3 is 13 residues. The CDR3: CASSRQGNTEAFF. The DNA of the CDR3 is TGTGCCAGCAGCAGACAGGGTAACACTGAAGCTTTCTTT.

This clone was counted a few times. One junction end does not reproduce the germline sequence, and a read error may be involved. The chain is built from TRBV5-1 and TRBJ1-1, with 7 bases aligning to TRBD1. The V gene's germline CDR1 is SGHRS and CDR2 YFSETQ. The CDR3 has 13 residues. DNA of the CDR3: TGCGCCAGCAGCGTGGGACAGAACAATGAAGCTTTCTTT. This encodes CASSVGQNNEAFF.

This clone has only a few counts. The V and J genes are TRBV27 and TRBJ2-2; 7 nucleotides align to TRBD1. Germline CDR1 MNHEY, CDR2 SMNVEV (reference sequence). This CDR3 spans 14 amino acids. The junction had 9 bases not matched to a gene; V was cut back by 9 bases and J by 5 bases. The CDR3 spells CASDVTGLTGELFF. DNA for the CDR3: TGTGCCAGTGACGTGACAGGGTTAACCGGGGAGCTGTTTTTT.

V is TRBV5-5 and J is TRBJ1-2; 7 nucleotides match TRBD1. Germline V gene lookup returns CDR1 SGHKS and CDR2 YYEKEE (reference sequence). CDR3 size: 12 residues. The V and J ends lost 3 bases and 4 bases, in that order; junction bases with no gene match: 0. The CDR3 region is CASSWDSYGYTF. CDR3 coding DNA: TGTGCCAGCAGCTGGGACAGCTATGGCTACACCTTC.

This rearrangement joins TRBV9 to TRBJ1-3, with TRBD1 matching 7 bases. The CDR3 is 15 amino acids. Germline V gives CDR1 SGDLS, CDR2 YYNGEE. V was clipped by 3 bases and J by 3 bases; unmatched bases: 6. In DNA form, the CDR3 reads TGTGCCAGCAGCGGCCTGACAGGGTTTGGAAACACCATATATTTT. Translating it yields CASSGLTGFGNTIYF.

The chain couples TRBV5-1 to TRBJ1-2; perhaps TRBD1 as D (5 bases). This CDR3 has 13 residues. From germline, CDR1 is SGHRS and CDR2 YFSETQ. Trimming pared 0 bases from V and 3 bases from J, leaving 6 bases between. This chain's CDR3 is CASSLGGYYGYTF. CDR3 DNA: TGCGCCAGCAGCTTGGGGGGCTACTATGGCTACACCTTC.

The gene calls are TRBV6-5 and TRBJ2-5; a weak D match, TRBD2 (5 bases). This CDR3 comprises 12 residues. CDR1 is MNHEY, CDR2 SVGAGI, per germline. V gave up 8 bases and J gave up 4 bases, with 11 bases separating them. CDR3 amino acids: CASGRASETQYF. The DNA of the CDR3 is TGTGCCAGCGGGCGGGCCTCAGAGACCCAGTACTTC.

V usage is TRBV4-1 and J usage is TRBJ2-3; possibly TRBD2 for D (5 bases). This CDR3 is 15 amino acids long. CDR1 and CDR2 (germline): MGHRA, YSYEKL. Trimming stripped 0 bases from V and 3 bases from J, with 10 bases between. CDR3 region: CASSQDGRGTDTQYF. The CDR3 nucleotides are TGCGCCAGCAGCCAAGATGGGAGAGGGACAGATACGCAGTATTTT.

This rearrangement joins TRBV5-1 to TRBJ1-6; 7 bases map to TRBD1. Germline V lookup: CDR1 SGHRS, CDR2 YFSETQ. The CDR3 spans 13 residues. V was clipped by 4 bases and J by 8 bases; unmatched bases: 3. CDR3 residues: CASSDQGDSPLHF. Here the CDR3 DNA reads TGCGCCAGCAGCGATCAGGGGGATTCACCCCTCCACTTT.

The genes are TRBV2 and TRBJ1-2; 9 bases are shared with TRBD1. Germline V gives CDR1 SNHLY, CDR2 FYNNEI. The CDR3 runs to 14 residues. Trimming cost V 6 bases and J 8 bases; bases outside gene matches: 10. The CDR3 protein is CASRDIGQGKGYTF. CDR3 DNA sequence: TGTGCCAGCAGGGACATCGGACAGGGGAAAGGCTACACCTTC.

The chain links TRBV7-6 to TRBJ1-4, with 7 bases that match TRBD1. This CDR3 comprises 15 residues. Trimming cost V 4 bases and J 3 bases; bases outside gene matches: 5. Germline V gene lookup returns CDR1 SGHVS and CDR2 FNYEAQ. The CDR3, as DNA: TGTGCCAGCAGCTCCAACAGGGGAGCTAATGAAAAACTGTTTTTT. This gives the protein CASSSNRGANEKLFF.

DNA of the CDR3: TGTGCCAGCTCACCGGGACAGGCGGAATACGAGCAGTACTTC. Its translation is CASSPGQAEYEQYF. The chain has TRBV18 and TRBJ2-7, with 8 bases fitting TRBD1. Losses at the gene ends were 3 bases for V and 4 bases for J; bases not matched to a gene: 5. Germline loops: CDR1 KGHSH, CDR2 LQKENI. The CDR3 runs to 14 residues.

The rearrangement uses TRBV5-1 and TRBJ1-6; 9 positions match TRBD1. The CDR3 consists of 14 residues. CDR1 and CDR2 (germline): SGHRS, YFSETQ. Trimming cost V 2 bases and J 10 bases; bases outside gene matches: 4. The CDR3 DNA is TGCGCCAGCAGCTTACAGGGGGCAGAATCACCCCTCCACTTT. Translation: CASSLQGAESPLHF.

This chain links TRBV15 with TRBJ1-3; D may be TRBD1 (5 bases). The V and J ends lost 1 base and 4 bases respectively, with 11 bases between them. The CDR3 loop spans 15 amino acids. The germline V gene encodes CDR1 LNHNV and CDR2 YYDKDF (reference sequence). The CDR3, as DNA: TGTGCCACCAGCAGAGGGGGGACTTACGGAAACACCATATATTTT. This encodes CATSRGGTYGNTIYF.

The chain carries TRBV20-1 and TRBJ2-2; TRBD1 matches at 8 bases. Trimming removed 6 bases from V and 3 bases from J; junction bases left unmatched: 15. CDR1 is DFQATT, CDR2 SNEGSKA, per germline (reference sequence). The CDR3 runs to 17 residues. The CDR3 loop reads CSASNPTGVFDTGELFF. CDR3 sequence (DNA): TGCAGTGCAAGTAACCCGACAGGGGTTTTCGACACCGGGGAGCTGTTTTTT.

This rearrangement joins TRBV5-1 to TRBJ1-1, with a possible D match to TRBD1 (5 bases). CDR1 SGHRS and CDR2 YFSETQ come from the germline V gene. Trimming shortened V by 1 base and J by 1 base, and 5 bases separated the two germline ends. The CDR3 sequence is 13 residues long. The chain's CDR3 is CASSLTGNTEAFF. Here the CDR3 DNA reads TGCGCCAGCAGCTTGACAGGGAACACTGAAGCTTTCTTT.

This clone was detected once. The chain combines TRBV20-1 with TRBJ2-7, with D unresolved. Per germline, CDR1 DFQATT and CDR2 SNEGSKA (reference sequence). The CDR3 has 11 residues. V was pared by 5 bases and J by 7 bases, with 12 bases between. The DNA of the CDR3 is TGCAGTGCTTCCCCAGCGCTGGAGCAGTACTTC. Amino acids: CSASPALEQYF.

A word on this clone: The conserved phenylalanine or tryptophan is not found at the CDR3 terminus, so this likely reflects a read error. It is unclear where the CDR3 begins or ends on the DNA, so no DNA is shown, and the CDR3 is as TCRdb lists it. This rearrangement joins TRBV23-1 to TRBJ2-3; the table's D call TRBD1 went unverified against the DNA. TRBV23-1 is an ORF; its function is uncertain. The CDR3 extends over 10 residues, inclusive of both ends. The CDR3: CASSQTQAYV.

The CDR3 region has the DNA TGTGCCAGCAGCCAAAGCACAGGGCCCCACACCTTC. It codes for CASSQSTGPHTF. V gene TRBV3-1 (or the pseudogene TRBV3-2) combines with J gene TRBJ1-2; perhaps TRBD1 as D (6 bases). V was shortened by 2 bases and J by 12 bases, with 13 bases between the two germline ends. This CDR3 spans 12 amino acids. Germline V gene data show CDR1 as LGHDT and CDR2 as YNNKEL (reference sequence).

The chain links TRBV4-1 to TRBJ1-2, with a possible D match to TRBD1 (5 bases). The CDR3 totals 17 residues. V was cut by 4 bases and J by 0 bases, with 18 bases left in between. The germline V gene has CDR1 MGHRA and CDR2 YSYEKL. The CDR3, as DNA: TGCGCCAGCAGCCGTCCCACGTGGCGGGGGGCTAACTATGGCTACACCTTC. Encoded protein: CASSRPTWRGANYGYTF.

The gene calls are TRBV19 and TRBJ2-6; D call uncertain. Germline CDR1 reads LNHDA; CDR2 reads SQIVND (reference sequence). The V and J ends lost 0 bases and 0 bases respectively, with 9 bases between them. The CDR3 sequence is 17 residues long. In nucleotides, the CDR3 is TGTGCCAGTAGTATAGATATGTCTTCCTCTGGGGCCAACGTCCTGACTTTC. This translates into CASSIDMSSSGANVLTF.

This chain joins TRBV4-2 and TRBJ1-6; perhaps TRBD1 as D (6 bases). The germline V and J ends were trimmed by 6 bases and 5 bases, with 11 bases remaining between them. Germline loops: CDR1 LGHNA, CDR2 YNFKEQ. This CDR3 comprises 14 residues. The chain's CDR3 is CASRTGRDNSPLHF. CDR3 DNA: TGTGCCAGCAGGACAGGAAGGGATAATTCACCCCTCCACTTT.

The rearrangement joins TRBV5-1 to TRBJ2-3; possibly TRBD1 for D (6 bases). Deletions cut 0 bases from V and 1 base from J, with 12 bases between. The CDR3 extends over 16 amino acids. Germline assignment: CDR1 SGHRS and CDR2 YFSETQ. The CDR3 bases are TGCGCCAGCAGCTTGGATCGCGGACAGCGCACAGATACGCAGTATTTT. This codes for CASSLDRGQRTDTQYF.

The chain has TRBV9 and TRBJ2-1, with TRBD2 as a possible D gene (6 bases). The CDR3 sequence is 17 residues long. Trimming took off 4 bases at V and 4 bases at J, with 21 bases between the two ends. Germline V gives CDR1 SGDLS, CDR2 YYNGEE. The CDR3: CASSPTIGGAAYNEQFF. The CDR3 nucleotides are TGTGCCAGCAGCCCAACCATTGGAGGGGCGGCGTACAATGAGCAGTTCTTC.